These 29 T cell receptor beta chains were sequenced from one sample in a study of CD8+ T cells in alopecia areata. Extraction and reverse transcription of RNA yielded cDNA as the sequencing template. Some clones are missing from TCRdb's copy, which holds only in-frame ones; the method was immunoSEQ multiplex PCR. Among tens of thousands of clones listed, 55% were seen once. Source material: NKG2D-high CD8+ T cells sorted from blood. The receptors shown here come from a human donor with alopecia areata.

V usage is TRBV7-9 and J usage is TRBJ1-1; D gene uncertain. Germline CDR1 reads SEHNR; CDR2 reads FQNEAQ (reference sequence). With 2 bases removed from V and 4 bases from J, the gap between germline ends came to 14 bases. The CDR3 is made up of 15 amino acids. The chain's CDR3 is CASSLLVGMGTEAFF. DNA for the CDR3: TGTGCCAGCAGCTTATTGGTCGGGATGGGCACTGAAGCTTTCTTT. Filled out from reference TRBV7-9 and TRBJ1-1, the complete variable domain reads DTGVSQNPRHKITKRGQNVTFRCDPISEHNRLYWYRQTLGQGPEFLTYFQNEAQLEKSRLLSDRFSAERPKGSFSTLEIQRTEQGDSAMYLCASSLLVGMGTEAFFGQGTRLTVV.

This clone turned up a few times. This CDR3 is CASSPRSRGADTQYF. The CDR3 DNA reads as TGTGCCAGCTCACCACGTAGCCGGGGAGCAGATACGCAGTATTTT. J is TRBJ2-3 and V is TRBV18, with D tentatively TRBD2 (5 bases). CDR1 and CDR2 (germline): KGHSH, LQKENI. Between the trimmed V and J ends, which lost 1 base and 4 bases, there was a span of 12 bases. There are 15 residues in the CDR3.

The chain recombines TRBV9 with TRBJ2-2, with 10 bases that match TRBD1. CDR1 is SGDLS, CDR2 YYNGEE, per germline. Trimming at V came to 3 bases and at J to 7 bases, leaving 6 bases not matched to a gene. The CDR3 is 15 residues long. The CDR3 DNA follows: TGTGCCAGCAGCGGACGACAGGGGGCAGGCGGGGAGCTGTTTTTT. Its translation: CASSGRQGAGGELFF.

V usage is TRBV18 and J usage is TRBJ2-7, with TRBD1 as a possible D gene (6 bases). Germline V CDR1 and CDR2: KGHSH, LQKENI. V lost 5 bases to trimming and J lost 2 bases, with 19 bases between them. This CDR3 spans 16 amino acids. CDR3 bases: TGTGCCAGCTCATCTCCGGGACATTCTTTCACCTACGAGCAGTACTTC. Amino acids: CASSSPGHSFTYEQYF.

The chain employs TRBV14 and TRBJ1-6; D is uncertain. The CDR3 extends over 17 amino acids. Trimming shortened V by 6 bases and J by 0 bases, and 15 bases separated the two germline ends. Germline V CDR1 and CDR2: SGHDN, FVKESK. The CDR3 DNA is TGTGCCAGCAGGGATACATCCTCTAGCTCCTATAATTCACCCCTCCACTTT. Translating gives CASRDTSSSSYNSPLHF.

This clone occurred a few times. This chain uses TRBV29-1 with TRBJ1-2; 7 nucleotides match TRBD1. Germline lookup yields CDR1 SQVTM and CDR2 ANQGSEA. The CDR3 extends over 11 amino acids. J lost 6 bases, V lost 4 bases, and 2 bases had no gene match. CDR3 sequence: CSVGTGHGYTF. For the CDR3, the DNA is TGCAGCGTTGGGACAGGCCATGGCTACACCTTC.

The chain recombines TRBV5-6 with TRBJ2-7; 8 bases map to TRBD2. From germline, CDR1 is SGHDT and CDR2 YYEEEE. With 1 base clipped from V and 5 bases from J, the junction kept 8 bases outside the gene matches. The CDR3 is 15 amino acids. CDR3 amino acids: CASSLLLGRADEQYF. The CDR3 DNA reads TGTGCCAGCAGCTTGTTGCTCGGGAGGGCCGACGAGCAGTACTTC.

The chain couples TRBV9 to TRBJ2-1; D is perhaps TRBD2 (6 bases). Germline lookup yields CDR1 SGDLS and CDR2 YYNGEE. CDR3 size: 15 residues. Trimming cost V 0 bases and J 5 bases, with 12 bases left between them. In DNA form, the CDR3 reads TGTGCCAGCAGCGTAGGGGCGGGACCCCACAATGAGCAGTTCTTC. It encodes CASSVGAGPHNEQFF.

The chain joins TRBV29-1 to TRBJ2-7; unclear D gene. CDR3 length: 11 residues. Per germline, CDR1 SQVTM and CDR2 ANQGSEA. V gave up 1 base and J gave up 1 base, with 2 bases separating them. The CDR3 loop is CSVEVSYEQYF. The CDR3 nucleotides read TGCAGCGTTGAAGTGTCCTACGAGCAGTACTTC.

The gene calls are TRBV5-6 and TRBJ2-5, with TRBD2 identical over 9 bases. The CDR3 extends over 16 amino acids. Losses at the gene ends were 1 base for V and 3 bases for J; bases not matched to a gene: 7. Germline CDR1 and CDR2: SGHDT and YYEEEE. As DNA, the CDR3 is TGTGCCAGCAGCTTGATAGTAGCGGGAGATGAAGAGACCCAGTACTTC. This codes for CASSLIVAGDEETQYF.

This clone has only a few counts. The rearrangement links TRBV6-5 to TRBJ2-3; TRBD2 agrees at 8 bases. CDR3 length: 15 residues. V shed 2 bases and J 3 bases; nucleotides not matched to a gene: 4. Looked up from germline, CDR1 is MNHEY and CDR2 is SVGAGI. CDR3 amino acids: CASSYGGRQTDTQYF. The CDR3 DNA follows: TGTGCCAGCAGTTACGGCGGGAGGCAGACAGATACGCAGTATTTT.

This clone was found a few times. The chain uses TRBV29-1 and TRBJ1-1; TRBD1 aligns across 8 bases. The CDR3 is 13 residues long. Germline V gives CDR1 SQVTM, CDR2 ANQGSEA. The junction had 7 bases not matched to a gene; V was cut back by 3 bases and J by 7 bases. CDR3 coding DNA: TGCAGCGTTGACAGGGGGCGATACGGTGAAGCTTTCTTT. Amino acids: CSVDRGRYGEAFF.

V usage is TRBV19 and J usage is TRBJ2-1, with D maybe TRBD2 (6 bases). This CDR3 is 15 amino acids long. From germline, CDR1 is LNHDA and CDR2 SQIVND (reference sequence). The germline V and J ends were trimmed by 1 base and 5 bases, with 12 bases remaining between them. CDR3 loop: CASSIATRGDNEQFF. CDR3 in DNA: TGTGCCAGTAGTATAGCGACTCGCGGGGACAATGAGCAGTTCTTC.

J is TRBJ1-5 and V is TRBV19; a possible D gene is TRBD1 (5 bases). The CDR3 runs to 15 residues. Germline-derived CDR1 and CDR2 are LNHDA and SQIVND (reference sequence). V shed 3 bases and J shed 5 bases, with 14 bases lying between them. The CDR3 region is CASSIGTRGDQPQHF. CDR3 sequence (DNA): TGTGCCAGTAGTATCGGGACCCGAGGGGATCAGCCCCAGCATTTT.

V and J are TRBV29-1 and TRBJ2-3; TRBD2 agrees at 7 bases. Germline CDR1 is SQVTM and CDR2 is ANQGSEA. The J segment lost 2 bases and the V segment lost 4 bases, leaving 6 bases of the junction unmatched. This CDR3 comprises 14 residues. The CDR3 region is CSVGLADVTDTQYF. CDR3 bases: TGCAGCGTTGGGCTAGCGGACGTCACAGATACGCAGTATTTT.

This clone was detected a few times. The rearrangement joins TRBV29-1 to TRBJ1-2, with no clear D. The CDR3 covers 13 residues. CDR1 is SQVTM, CDR2 ANQGSEA, per germline. V lost 6 bases and J lost 3, with 14 bases in between. CDR3 nucleotide sequence: TGCAGCGTCCCCGACATCCTATACTATGGCTACACCTTC. This encodes CSVPDILYYGYTF.

This chain connects TRBV5-1 to TRBJ1-5, with TRBD1 identical over 8 bases. Germline assignment: CDR1 SGHRS and CDR2 YFSETQ. The CDR3 has 14 residues. J lost 9 bases, V lost 5 bases, and 10 bases had no gene match. The CDR3 protein is CASSLRQGIWPQHF. As DNA, the CDR3 is TGCGCCAGCAGTTTGAGACAGGGGATATGGCCCCAGCATTTT.

This chain uses TRBV19 with TRBJ2-7, with a tentative D call TRBD2 (5 bases). Trimming took 5 bases from V and 3 from J, leaving 11 bases between them. Germline CDR1 is LNHDA and CDR2 is SQIVND (reference sequence). The CDR3 is made up of 13 amino acids. The CDR3 spells CASSPRGLYEQYF. CDR3 coding DNA: TGTGCCAGTAGTCCCCGGGGTCTCTACGAGCAGTACTTC.

This chain joins TRBV6-5 and TRBJ2-3; D gene unclear. The germline CDR1 and CDR2 sequences are MNHEY and SVGAGI. The CDR3 consists of 13 residues. Trimming stripped 2 bases from V and 5 bases from J, with 8 bases between. CDR3 DNA sequence: TGTGCCAGCAGTTACGGCGTGGGAGATACGCAGTATTTT. This codes for CASSYGVGDTQYF.

The genes are TRBV27 and TRBJ1-2; TRBD1 might be the D (5 bases). There are 13 residues in the CDR3. Trimming pared 8 bases from V and 4 bases from J, leaving 14 bases between. Germline V gene data show CDR1 as MNHEY and CDR2 as SMNVEV (reference sequence). The CDR3 coding sequence is TGTGCCAGCGGCATCTGGCAGGGCTATGGCTACACCTTC. Translating it yields CASGIWQGYGYTF.

The chain is built from TRBV10-3 and TRBJ2-7, with 9 bases that match TRBD1. With 6 bases clipped from V and 2 bases from J, the junction kept 5 bases outside the gene matches. Germline values: CDR1 ENHRY, CDR2 SYGVKD. This CDR3 has 14 residues. The CDR3 DNA is TGTGCCATCAGCCCCGGGACAGGGACCTACGAGCAGTACTTC. This sequence encodes CAISPGTGTYEQYF.

The chain's CDR3 is CASSHGPFHEQYF. Here the CDR3 DNA reads TGCGCCAGCAGCCACGGCCCCTTCCACGAGCAGTACTTC. This chain uses TRBV4-3 with TRBJ2-7; unclear D gene. V was cut by 3 bases and J by 5 bases, with 11 bases left in between. This CDR3 comprises 13 residues. The V gene's germline CDR1 is LGHNA and CDR2 YSLEER.

This clone was seen a single time. V usage is TRBV9 and J usage is TRBJ2-1; TRBD2 might be the D (5 bases). The CDR3 consists of 15 residues. With 0 bases removed from V and 8 bases from J, the gap between germline ends came to 15 bases. Germline lookup yields CDR1 SGDLS and CDR2 YYNGEE. CDR3 loop: CASSVGTRSNDEQFF. CDR3 sequence (DNA): TGTGCCAGCAGCGTAGGCACTAGATCTAACGATGAGCAGTTCTTC.

The gene calls are TRBV19 and TRBJ2-7, with D possibly TRBD1 on 5 matching bases. V was pared by 3 bases and J by 6 bases, with 9 bases between. The V gene's germline CDR1 is LNHDA and CDR2 SQIVND (reference sequence). The CDR3 spans 12 residues. CDR3 protein: CASSMWGLEQYF. CDR3 nucleotides: TGTGCCAGTAGTATGTGGGGCCTCGAGCAGTACTTC.

This clone has more than one count but fewer than ten. This chain links TRBV7-3 with TRBJ2-5; the D is unclear. CDR3 length equals 13 residues. CDR1 is SGHTA and CDR2 is FQGTGA in the germline V gene. V was clipped by 10 bases and J by 0 bases, with 12 bases between them. CDR3 DNA: TGTGCCACTGCGTTGACTCACCAAGAGACCCAGTACTTC. Translating it yields CATALTHQETQYF.

The table lists this clone with a few counts. This chain connects TRBV27 to TRBJ2-4; D is unclear. Germline V lookup: CDR1 MNHEY, CDR2 SMNVEV (reference sequence). This CDR3 comprises 14 residues. Trimming took off 6 bases at V and 8 bases at J, with 17 bases between the two ends. CDR3 sequence: CASSPGPRTDIQYF. CDR3 DNA sequence: TGTGCCAGCAGCCCGGGCCCTAGAACCGACATTCAGTACTTC.

This chain connects TRBV25-1 to TRBJ2-2; D gene unclear. This CDR3 region has 12 residues. Germline CDR1 reads MGHDK; CDR2 reads SYGVNS. The V gene lost 1 base and the J gene lost 6 bases, with 3 bases spanning the gap. CDR3 region: CASSEFPGELFF. CDR3 in DNA: TGTGCCAGCAGTGAATTTCCCGGGGAGCTGTTTTTT.

The genes are TRBV28 and TRBJ2-2, with no clear D. CDR3 length equals 14 residues. V was clipped by 6 bases and J by 4 bases, with 12 bases between them. Per the germline V gene, CDR1 is MDHEN and CDR2 is SYDVKM. The CDR3: CASRPDPGTGELFF. The CDR3 DNA sequence: TGTGCCAGCAGGCCGGATCCTGGCACCGGGGAGCTGTTTTTT.

This clone has just a few counts. The chain employs TRBV28 and TRBJ2-5; tentative D call: TRBD1 (5 bases). V lost 6 bases, J lost 1 base, and 9 bases lay in between. Germline V CDR1 and CDR2: MDHEN, SYDVKM. This CDR3 has 13 amino acids. DNA of the CDR3: TGTGCCAGCAGGCCAGACAGCCAAGAGACCCAGTACTTC. This codes for CASRPDSQETQYF.